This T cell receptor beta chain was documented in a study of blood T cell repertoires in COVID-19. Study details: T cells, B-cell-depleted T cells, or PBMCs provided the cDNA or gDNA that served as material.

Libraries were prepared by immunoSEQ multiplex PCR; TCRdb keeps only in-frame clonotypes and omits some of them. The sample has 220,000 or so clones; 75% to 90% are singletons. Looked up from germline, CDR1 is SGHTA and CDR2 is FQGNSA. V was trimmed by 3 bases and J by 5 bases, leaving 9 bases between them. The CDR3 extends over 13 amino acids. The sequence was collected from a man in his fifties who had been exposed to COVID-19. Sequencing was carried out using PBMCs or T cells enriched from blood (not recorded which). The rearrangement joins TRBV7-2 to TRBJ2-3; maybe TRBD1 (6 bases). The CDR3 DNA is TGTGCCAGCAGCTTTACAGGGCGAGATACGCAGTATTTT. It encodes CASSFTGRDTQYF.